The 29 T cell receptor beta chains presented below share a single source sample, sequenced in a study of blood T cell repertoires in COVID-19. Data came from immunoSEQ multiplex PCR; TCRdb stores just in-frame clones and leaves some out. The table has 75,000 to 90,000 clones, 80% seen once. Sequencing used peripheral blood. The receptors originated from a woman between 40 and 55 years old with active or convalescent COVID-19.

The rearrangement joins TRBV1 to TRBJ2-7; the listed D gene, TRBD2, was not tested against the DNA. TRBV1 is noted as a pseudogene. The CDR3 contains 15 residues. The CDR3 DNA is TGCACCAGCAGCCAAGGACTAGCGCTTTCCTACGAGCAGTACTTC. This translates into CTSSQGLALSYEQYF.

This clone was counted a few times. The chain employs TRBV19 and TRBJ2-1; weak D call: TRBD1 (5 bases). CDR1 is LNHDA and CDR2 is SQIVND in the germline V gene (reference sequence). Trimming pared 6 bases from V and 0 bases from J, leaving 12 bases between. There are 15 residues in the CDR3. This CDR3 reads CASRTRVSSYNEQFF. As DNA, the CDR3 is TGTGCCAGTAGGACCAGGGTGAGCTCCTACAATGAGCAGTTCTTC. The full variable domain, rest sourced from reference TRBV19 and TRBJ2-1, is DGGITQSPKYLFRKEGQNVTLSCEQNLNHDAMYWYRQDPGQGLRLIYYSQIVNDFQKGDIAEGYSVSREKKESFPLTVTSAQKNPTAFYLCASRTRVSSYNEQFFGPGTRLTVL.

The gene calls are TRBV5-1 and TRBJ2-3; tentative D call: TRBD2 (6 bases). Germline CDR1 SGHRS, CDR2 YFSETQ. The CDR3 extends over 16 amino acids. The V gene lost 0 bases and the J gene lost 0 bases, with 11 bases spanning the gap. In DNA form, the CDR3 reads TGCGCCAGCAGCTTGGGAACTAGCTCTAGCACAGATACGCAGTATTTT. The encoded protein is CASSLGTSSSTDTQYF.

The chain uses TRBV4-2 and TRBJ1-2; no clear D gene. Per germline, CDR1 LGHNA and CDR2 YNFKEQ. Trimming pared 0 bases from V and 6 bases from J, leaving 11 bases between. The CDR3 has 14 residues. CDR3 in amino acids: CASSQEGSIDGYTF. The CDR3 DNA follows: TGTGCCAGCAGCCAAGAGGGGAGTATCGATGGCTACACCTTC.

The V and J genes are TRBV12-3 or TRBV12-4 and TRBJ1-3, with D perhaps TRBD1 (6 bases). The CDR3 length is 13 residues. Trimming pared 5 bases from V and 3 bases from J, leaving 8 bases between. CDR3 bases: TGTGCCAGCAGTCTGGACAGTGGAAACACCATATATTTT. Encoded protein: CASSLDSGNTIYF.

The J gene is TRBJ2-7, the V gene TRBV6-5; 7 bases map to TRBD2. CDR3 length: 15 residues. From germline, CDR1 is MNHEY and CDR2 SVGAGI. Trimming at V came to 5 bases and at J to 0 bases, leaving 7 bases not matched to a gene. CDR3 sequence (DNA): TGTGCCAGCAGTCTGACTAGCTGGAGCTCCTACGAGCAGTACTTC. The encoded protein is CASSLTSWSSYEQYF.

The rearrangement links TRBV10-3 to TRBJ1-5; TRBD1 aligns across 7 bases. This CDR3 contains 15 residues. V was clipped by 3 bases and J by 4 bases; unmatched bases: 6. The V gene's germline CDR1 is ENHRY and CDR2 SYGVKD. The CDR3 reads CAISELGQLNQPQHF. The CDR3 DNA follows: TGTGCCATCAGTGAACTGGGACAGCTGAATCAGCCCCAGCATTTT.

The chain joins TRBV7-8 to TRBJ2-3, with 13 bases aligning to TRBD2. The CDR3 covers 18 residues. The germline V gene encodes CDR1 SGHVS and CDR2 FQNEAQ. The J segment lost 0 bases and the V segment lost 5 bases, leaving 8 bases of the junction unmatched. The CDR3: CASSPRTSGSSSTDTQYF. The CDR3, as DNA: TGTGCCAGCAGCCCCCGGACTAGCGGGAGCTCTAGCACAGATACGCAGTATTTT.

This clone has just one count. The chain combines TRBV27 with TRBJ2-3; D might be TRBD2 (6 bases). This CDR3 region has 17 residues. Germline CDR1 is MNHEY and CDR2 is SMNVEV (reference sequence). Trimming cost V 2 bases and J 3 bases, with 18 bases left between them. CDR3 coding DNA: TGTGCCAGCAGTTTAAGGATGTCAGGAGGGCAAACAGATACGCAGTATTTT. Protein sequence: CASSLRMSGGQTDTQYF.

This chain connects TRBV6-1 to TRBJ1-4, with TRBD1 as a possible D gene (6 bases). The germline V gene has CDR1 MNHNS and CDR2 SASEGT. The CDR3 is made up of 15 amino acids. Trimming took 1 base from V and 8 from J, leaving 14 bases between them. The CDR3 DNA is TGTGCCAGCAGTGAAGAGGGCAGGGGTGGGGAAAAACTGTTTTTT. It is translated as CASSEEGRGGEKLFF.

The V gene is TRBV19, the J gene TRBJ1-1; 12 bases match TRBD1. The V and J ends lost 4 bases and 4 bases, in that order; junction bases with no gene match: 13. This CDR3 has 18 residues. From germline, CDR1 is LNHDA and CDR2 SQIVND (reference sequence). This CDR3 reads CASSKIGTGGRWSTEAFF. CDR3 DNA sequence: TGTGCCAGTAGTAAGATTGGGACAGGGGGCAGGTGGAGCACTGAAGCTTTCTTT.

The CDR3 region is CASSLQGPSEQYF. The DNA of the CDR3 is TGTGCCAGCAGTTTACAGGGCCCTAGCGAGCAGTACTTC. This chain connects TRBV27 to TRBJ2-7, with D tentatively TRBD1 (5 bases). V shed 2 bases and J shed 6 bases, with 11 bases lying between them. This CDR3 spans 13 amino acids. Germline-derived CDR1 and CDR2 are MNHEY and SMNVEV (reference sequence).

The V and J genes are TRBV18 and TRBJ2-1; 7 bases match TRBD1. J lost 14 bases, V lost 3 bases, and 4 bases had no gene match. The CDR3 totals 11 residues. The germline CDR1 and CDR2 sequences are KGHSH and LQKENI. The CDR3 reads CASSPDRVKFF. CDR3 coding DNA: TGTGCCAGCTCACCCGACAGGGTAAAGTTCTTC.

This clone showed up just a few times. The same CDR3 is also encoded by other DNA sequences in this sample. The rearrangement links TRBV7-9 to TRBJ2-1; weak D call: TRBD2 (5 bases). The CDR3 contains 15 residues. The V and J ends lost 5 bases and 0 bases respectively, with 11 bases between them. The germline CDR1 and CDR2 sequences are SEHNR and FQNEAQ (reference sequence). CDR3 bases: TGTGCCAGCAGCCCCCGGGGTAGCTCCTACAATGAGCAGTTCTTC. This translates into CASSPRGSSYNEQFF.

This chain joins TRBV28 and TRBJ2-2; a possible D gene is TRBD2 (7 bases). V was shortened by 3 bases and J by 6 bases, with 17 bases between the two germline ends. Germline loops: CDR1 MDHEN, CDR2 SYDVKM. This CDR3 contains 16 residues. CDR3 in amino acids: CASSLLAGAGAGELFF. CDR3 DNA: TGTGCCAGCAGTTTGCTTGCGGGGGCGGGGGCCGGGGAGCTGTTTTTT.

V gene TRBV6-5 combines with J gene TRBJ1-4; D unresolved. This CDR3 region has 14 residues. Germline assignment: CDR1 MNHEY and CDR2 SVGAGI. V gave up 0 bases and J gave up 5 bases, with 7 bases separating them. CDR3 sequence: CASSYSELNEKLFF. CDR3 DNA: TGTGCCAGCAGTTACTCCGAACTGAATGAAAAACTGTTTTTT.

This chain links TRBV11-2 with TRBJ1-6; D perhaps matches TRBD1 (5 bases). This CDR3 has 14 amino acids. CDR1 and CDR2 (germline): SGHAT, FQNNGV. The V and J ends lost 1 base and 8 bases respectively, with 9 bases between them. CDR3 sequence (DNA): TGTGCCAGCAGCTTAGGGCAGGGTGATTCACCCCTCCACTTT. Its translation: CASSLGQGDSPLHF.

V gene TRBV12-3 or TRBV12-4 combines with J gene TRBJ1-2; 9 bases agree with TRBD1. Unmatched junction bases numbered 5, after V lost 5 bases and J lost 7 bases. This CDR3 has 13 amino acids. DNA for the CDR3: TGTGCCAGCAGTCCTGGACAGGGGCTTGGCTACACCTTC. Its protein is CASSPGQGLGYTF.

CDR3 bases: TGTGCAAGTCGCCCCTCTCCCTATGACAGGGGAATGAAAGAGACCCAGTACTTC. It is translated as CASRPSPYDRGMKETQYF. This chain links TRBV12-2 with TRBJ2-5; the DNA was not compared with TRBD1, the D call given in the table. TRBV12-2 is shown as a pseudogene. This CDR3 comprises 18 residues.

The chain joins TRBV5-1 to TRBJ2-1; D unresolved. V was shortened by 8 bases and J by 7 bases, with 10 bases between the two germline ends. The CDR3 runs 11 residues. Germline CDR1 and CDR2: SGHRS and YFSETQ. The CDR3 region is CASTGWNEQFF. For the CDR3, the DNA is TGCGCCAGTACCGGGTGGAATGAGCAGTTCTTC.

The DNA for the CDR3 is TGTGCCAGCAGCTCGGCAGGTGCTAATTCACCCCTCCACTTT. Protein: CASSSAGANSPLHF. The chain recombines TRBV28 with TRBJ1-6; D gene ambiguous. Between the trimmed V and J ends, which lost 6 bases and 6 bases, there was a span of 12 bases. The CDR3 contains 14 residues. Per the germline V gene, CDR1 is MDHEN and CDR2 is SYDVKM.

This clone was detected only once. V and J are TRBV30 and TRBJ1-1, with 9 bases lining up with TRBD1. Trimming cost V 3 bases and J 6 bases; bases outside gene matches: 8. Germline V gives CDR1 GTSNPN, CDR2 SVGIG (reference sequence). The CDR3 runs to 14 residues. Here the CDR3 reads CAWRGQGFMAEAFF. The CDR3 region has the DNA TGTGCCTGGAGAGGACAGGGGTTTATGGCTGAAGCTTTCTTT.

This rearrangement joins TRBV5-1 to TRBJ2-7; 8 nucleotides line up with TRBD2. This CDR3 is built from 15 residues. From germline, CDR1 is SGHRS and CDR2 YFSETQ. The V and J ends lost 1 base and 4 bases, in that order; junction bases with no gene match: 7. The CDR3 spells CASSLTVSGNYEQYF. For the CDR3, the DNA is TGCGCCAGCAGCTTGACGGTTAGCGGGAATTACGAGCAGTACTTC.

This clone was counted only a few times. The chain couples TRBV30 to TRBJ1-5, with 8 bases identical to TRBD1. The CDR3 extends over 13 amino acids. V was pared by 0 bases and J by 5 bases, with 0 bases of the junction left unmatched. Germline V gives CDR1 GTSNPN, CDR2 SVGIG (reference sequence). CDR3 sequence reads: CAWSVQGDQPQHF. The CDR3 DNA reads TGTGCCTGGAGTGTACAGGGGGATCAGCCCCAGCATTTT.

The chain links TRBV5-6 to TRBJ1-2; 7 nucleotides match TRBD1. The trim removed 4 bases at V and 4 bases at J, leaving 7 bases unmatched. The CDR3 length is 14 residues. CDR1 SGHDT and CDR2 YYEEEE come from the germline V gene. CDR3 nucleotide sequence: TGTGCCAGCAGCCGCGTACAGGGGCTCTATGGCTACACCTTC. Translated: CASSRVQGLYGYTF.

In its sample, this clone ranks as medium-sized (0.01 to 0.1%). The rearrangement uses TRBV20-1 and TRBJ2-7; D gene ambiguous. CDR1 and CDR2 from the germline V gene are DFQATT and SNEGSKA (reference sequence). The CDR3 extends over 12 amino acids. The germline V and J ends were trimmed by 3 bases and 6 bases, with 12 bases remaining between them. The CDR3, as DNA: TGCAGTGCTAGTCCCCCTAGGTTCGAGCAGTACTTC. Translated, it gives CSASPPRFEQYF.

The rearrangement links TRBV11-3 to TRBJ1-1; D is undetermined. The CDR3 spans 14 residues. The V and J ends lost 0 bases and 6 bases respectively, with 11 bases between them. Germline V CDR1 and CDR2: SGHNT, YENEEA. The CDR3 nucleotides read TGTGCCAGCAGCTTAGACCCCTCTAACCCTGAAGCTTTCTTT. Its protein is CASSLDPSNPEAFF.

The V call is TRBV13, the J call TRBJ1-2; TRBD1 matches at 9 bases. Trimming cost V 5 bases and J 7 bases; bases outside gene matches: 8. CDR3 length equals 14 residues. From germline, CDR1 is PRHDT and CDR2 FYEKMQ (reference sequence). CDR3 nucleotides: TGTGCCAGCAGCATACAGGGGGCGCGGGGTGGCTACACCTTC. Its protein product is CASSIQGARGGYTF. Variable domain in full (rest from reference TRBV13 and TRBJ1-2): AAGVIQSPRHLIKEKRETATLKCYPIPRHDTVYWYQQGPGQDPQFLISFYEKMQSDKGSIPDRFSAQQFSDYHSELNMSSLELGDSALYFCASSIQGARGGYTFGSGTRLTVV.

V usage is TRBV29-1 and J usage is TRBJ2-7; 9 bases are a match to TRBD1. The germline gives CDR1 SQVTM, CDR2 ANQGSEA. The CDR3 covers 14 residues. V was clipped by 3 bases and J by 0 bases; unmatched bases: 3. This CDR3 reads CSVDPTGGSYEQYF. The CDR3 DNA sequence: TGCAGCGTTGACCCGACAGGGGGCTCCTACGAGCAGTACTTC.